This paragraph covers one T cell receptor (beta chain) sequence. Sequencing was performed with immunoSEQ multiplex PCR; in TCRdb, only in-frame clones are kept and a portion is missing. The sample includes tens of thousands of clones, 92% of them seen just once. The record originates from a study of T cell changes during pregnancy in multiple sclerosis. The CDR3 consists of 14 residues. V was clipped by 0 bases and J by 8 bases; unmatched bases: 5. The germline CDR1 and CDR2 sequences are SGHDT and YYEEEE. The clonotype comes from a female donor in good health, enrolled as a control in a pregnancy study. V gene TRBV5-6 combines with J gene TRBJ2-1; 7 bases line up with TRBD2. The sample was peripheral blood, taken in the second trimester of pregnancy. The CDR3 DNA reads as TGTGCCAGCAGCTTGGGCGGGAGAACTTATGAGCAGTTCTTC. Encoded protein: CASSLGGRTYEQFF.